The rows below give T cell receptor beta chains drawn from one sample of a study of T cell repertoires in cytomegalovirus infection. TCRdb re-analysed the reads in MiXCR, keeping a single row per CDR3 protein. The sample carries some 180,000 distinct CDR3 sequences, about a sixth recorded once. The specimen was CD8+ T cells from PBMCs. All receptors come from a human donor in good health (CMV status not recorded). Some clones in this sample may be carry-over from other donors' samples. Both conserved end residues are part of each CDR3. Each record gives: V gene, J gene, CDR3 length, clone size, D gene, CDR3 protein, CDR3 DNA. D genes are given only for firm matches. For some rows the clone size is stated as once, few or many, or as a class when expanded; others skip it.

v_gene: TRBV6-1; j_gene: TRBJ2-1; len: 15; abundance: -; d_gene: -; CDR3aa: CASSDLAGMGNEQFF; CDR3nt: TGTGCCAGCAGTGATCTCGCAGGGATGGGCAATGAGCAGTTCTTC
v_gene: TRBV7-9; j_gene: TRBJ2-3; len: 15; abundance: few; d_gene: -; CDR3aa: CASSPPGSSTDTQYF; CDR3nt: TGTGCCAGCAGCCCCCCGGGATCTAGCACAGATACGCAGTATTTT
v_gene: TRBV7-8; j_gene: TRBJ2-5; len: 16; abundance: many; d_gene: -; CDR3aa: CASSPIELETRETQYF; CDR3nt: TGTGCCAGCAGCCCCATTGAACTAGAGACGCGGGAGACCCAGTACTTC
v_gene: TRBV6-6; j_gene: TRBJ2-4; len: 11; abundance: few; d_gene: -; CDR3aa: CASSYRGSCHF; CDR3nt: TGTGCCAGCAGTTACAGGGGGTCCTGCCACTTC
v_gene: TRBV7-2; j_gene: TRBJ1-5; len: 13; abundance: few; d_gene: -; CDR3aa: CASSPRGVQPQHF; CDR3nt: TGTGCCAGCAGCCCCCGAGGGGTACAGCCCCAGCATTTT
v_gene: TRBV20-1; j_gene: TRBJ2-7; len: 15; abundance: few; d_gene: -; CDR3aa: CSARDLVAVTYEQYF; CDR3nt: TGCAGTGCTAGAGATCTGGTAGCGGTGACCTACGAGCAGTACTTC
v_gene: TRBV29-1; j_gene: TRBJ1-5; len: 14; abundance: few; d_gene: TRBD1; CDR3aa: CSVTQGEGNQPQHF; CDR3nt: TGCAGCGTCACACAGGGGGAAGGCAATCAGCCCCAGCATTTT
v_gene: TRBV28; j_gene: TRBJ2-2; len: 14; abundance: many; d_gene: TRBD2; CDR3aa: CASRGGTLTGELFF; CDR3nt: TGTGCCAGCAGGGGGGGGACGCTGACCGGGGAGCTGTTTTTT
v_gene: TRBV7-9; j_gene: TRBJ2-7; len: 16; abundance: -; d_gene: -; CDR3aa: CASSFPPAGRTHEQYF; CDR3nt: TGTGCCAGCAGCTTTCCCCCGGCAGGGCGGACCCACGAGCAGTACTTC
v_gene: TRBV12-5; j_gene: TRBJ2-1; len: 16; abundance: -; d_gene: -; CDR3aa: CASGLVQSQGFKEQFF; CDR3nt: TGTGCTAGTGGTTTGGTACAATCCCAGGGGTTCAAAGAGCAGTTCTTC
v_gene: TRBV19; j_gene: TRBJ1-5; len: 15; abundance: -; d_gene: TRBD1; CDR3aa: CASSMRDRGNQPQHF; CDR3nt: TGTGCCAGTAGCATGCGGGACAGGGGAAATCAGCCCCAGCATTTT
v_gene: TRBV7-9; j_gene: TRBJ1-4; len: 14; abundance: -; d_gene: -; CDR3aa: CASSPRTVSEKLFF; CDR3nt: TGTGCCAGCAGCCCCCGGACAGTCTCGGAAAAACTGTTTTTT
v_gene: TRBV6-2/TRBV6-3; j_gene: TRBJ1-5; len: 14; abundance: -; d_gene: -; CDR3aa: CASSGANGNQPQHF; CDR3nt: TGTGCCAGCAGCGGGGCGAACGGCAATCAGCCCCAGCATTTT
v_gene: TRBV20-1; j_gene: TRBJ1-3; len: 16; abundance: -; d_gene: -; CDR3aa: CSARALWGDSGNTIYF; CDR3nt: TGCAGTGCTAGAGCCCTTTGGGGGGACTCTGGAAACACCATATATTTT
v_gene: TRBV29-1; j_gene: TRBJ1-2; len: 14; abundance: few; d_gene: TRBD1; CDR3aa: CSVEEGRQGAGYTF; CDR3nt: TGCAGCGTTGAAGAGGGAAGACAGGGGGCAGGCTACACCTTC
v_gene: TRBV5-6; j_gene: TRBJ2-7; len: 12; abundance: many; d_gene: -; CDR3aa: CASSLGLYEQYF; CDR3nt: TGTGCCAGCAGCTTGGGCCTCTACGAGCAGTACTTC